The clone carrying this T cell receptor beta chain has only a few counts. Antigen: not known. The CDR3 extends over 14 amino acids. In germline, CDR1 is ENHRY, CDR2 SYGVKD. Trimming stripped 8 bases from V and 2 bases from J, with 14 bases between. This record comes from a study of T-cell reconstitution after alpha-beta-depleted transplantation in children. The study, taken as a whole, reports: As was reported, about two months after transplant, alpha-beta T cells came from several hundred expanded graft clones. The authors attributed T-cell counts and diversity one year after transplant mostly to newly produced T cells. There were some patients whose high TCRbeta diversity at day 60 came from surviving recipient T cells and thymic progenitors.

The library targeted TCRbeta and was prepared with unique molecular identifiers. TCRdb called the PCR reads again in MiXCR, with one record for every CDR3 protein. The sample lists a few hundred thousand distinct CDR3 sequences, under 20% occurring once. Source: PBMCs, mostly from graft donor cells, taken 360 days after TCRalphabeta/CD19-depleted stem cell transplant. V and J are TRBV10-3 and TRBJ2-3; D perhaps matches TRBD2 (6 bases). This TCR derives from a boy in the first two years of life who had a stem cell transplant for Wiskott-Aldrich syndrome, so the T cells may come from the graft donor. The CDR3, as DNA: TGTGCCATCGCGTACTGGGACTCCACAGATACGCAGTATTTT. Protein sequence: CAIAYWDSTDTQYF.